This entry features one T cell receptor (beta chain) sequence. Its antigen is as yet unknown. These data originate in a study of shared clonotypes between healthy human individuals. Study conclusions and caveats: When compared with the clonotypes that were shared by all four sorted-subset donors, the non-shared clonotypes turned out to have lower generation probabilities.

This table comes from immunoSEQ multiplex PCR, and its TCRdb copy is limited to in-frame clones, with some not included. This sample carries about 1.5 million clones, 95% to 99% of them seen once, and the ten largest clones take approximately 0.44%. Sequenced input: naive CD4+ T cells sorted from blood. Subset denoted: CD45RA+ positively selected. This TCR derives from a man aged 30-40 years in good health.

The CDR3 spells CASTFRGGRFNEKLFF. As DNA, the CDR3 is TGTGCCAGCACCTTCCGAGGCGGCAGGTTTAATGAAAAACTGTTTTTT. The chain recombines TRBV11-2 with TRBJ1-4; D gene uncertain. V lost 7 bases and J 4 bases, leaving 19 bases between the germline ends. The germline V gene encodes CDR1 SGHAT and CDR2 FQNNGV. This CDR3 has 16 amino acids.